Listed below are T cell receptor beta chains from one sample, sequenced in a study of cytomegalovirus exposure and HLA in healthy donors. Profiled with immunoSEQ multiplex PCR; TCRdb holds only in-frame clones, not every one. The sample has 120,000 to 150,000 clones, approximately 80% seen once. Sequencing was carried out using PBMCs. The receptor source for this set is a man younger than 45 in good health and CMV-seropositive. The CDR3 runs from the conserved cysteine through the conserved F or W. Fields, in order: V gene, D gene, clone size, J gene, CDR3 protein, CDR3 DNA. A D gene is named only where the DNA matches it firmly. Clone size is stated in some rows and not others, as once, few, many or a class when expanded.

>TRBV6-1|.|.|TRBJ2-2
CASNWTDSNTGELFF
TGTGCCAGTAACTGGACAGATTCGAACACCGGGGAGCTGTTTTTT
>TRBV5-6|.|.|TRBJ1-2
CSSSEGSGYTF
TGTTCCAGCAGCGAGGGAAGTGGCTACACCTTC
>TRBV29-1|.|.|TRBJ1-4
CSVGAINEKLFF
TGCAGCGTTGGGGCTATTAATGAAAAACTGTTTTTT
>TRBV28|.|.|TRBJ1-2
CASSSQVGHLIHNYGYTF
TGTGCCAGCAGTTCCCAGGTGGGACACTTAATCCATAACTATGGCTACACCTTC
>TRBV5-1|.|.|TRBJ1-1
CASSLGVQAGYAFF
TGCGCCAGTAGCTTGGGGGTTCAGGCAGGGTATGCTTTCTTT
>TRBV11-2|.|.|TRBJ1-5
CASSPRRGDDQPQHF
TGTGCCAGCAGCCCAAGGAGGGGCGACGATCAGCCCCAGCATTTT
>TRBV6-5|.|.|TRBJ1-5
CASSPGTDNNQPQHF
TGTGCCAGCAGTCCCGGGACTGACAATAATCAGCCCCAGCATTTT
>TRBV6-5|.|few|TRBJ1-1
CAISAEATEAFF
TGTGCCATCAGTGCGGAGGCCACTGAAGCTTTCTTT
>TRBV28|TRBD1|.|TRBJ2-7
CASHTTGQGATEQYF
TGTGCCAGCCACACGACGGGACAGGGTGCAACCGAGCAGTACTTC
>TRBV7-2|TRBD1|.|TRBJ1-2
CASSLQGVDGYTF
TGTGCCAGCAGCCTGCAGGGGGTCGATGGCTACACCTTC
>TRBV5-6|TRBD2|few|TRBJ2-7
CASSPTSVYEQYF
TGTGCCAGCAGCCCGACTAGCGTTTACGAGCAGTACTTC
>TRBV19|.|.|TRBJ1-1
CASSLYDGLLPEAFF
TGTGCCAGTAGCCTCTATGATGGGCTTCTGCCTGAAGCTTTCTTT
>TRBV7-2|.|.|TRBJ1-3
CASSARQGNTIYF
TGTGCCAGCAGCGCACGACAGGGAAACACCATATATTTT
>TRBV6-6|TRBD1|.|TRBJ1-1
CASSYDRGNTEAFF
TGTGCCAGCAGTTACGACAGGGGAAACACTGAAGCTTTCTTT
>TRBV2|.|.|TRBJ1-5
CATRRGRGPLPQHF
TGTGCCACTAGAAGGGGCAGGGGCCCCCTACCCCAGCATTTT
>TRBV4-1|TRBD2|few|TRBJ2-2
CASSLGTSGRSTGELFF
TGCGCCAGCAGCCTAGGGACTAGCGGGAGAAGCACCGGGGAGCTGTTTTTT
>TRBV18|.|.|TRBJ1-3
CASSPGRQAGNTIYF
TGTGCCAGCTCACCGGGGAGACAGGCTGGAAACACCATATATTTT
>TRBV9|.|.|TRBJ2-5
CASSPGVEVETQYF
TGTGCCAGCAGCCCGGGGGTTGAAGTAGAGACCCAGTACTTC
>TRBV19|.|.|TRBJ2-5
CASSIAGWGQETQYF
TGTGCCAGTAGTATAGCGGGGTGGGGGCAGGAGACCCAGTACTTC
>TRBV4-1|TRBD1|.|TRBJ1-2
CASSHGQGNYGYTF
TGCGCCAGCAGCCATGGACAGGGGAACTATGGCTACACCTTC
>TRBV28|TRBD1|.|TRBJ1-2
CASSFTGDYGYTF
TGTGCCAGCAGTTTCACAGGGGACTATGGCTACACCTTC
>TRBV7-9|.|.|TRBJ2-2
CASSLDKLVGELFF
TGTGCCAGCAGCCTGGACAAGCTGGTCGGGGAGCTGTTTTTT
>TRBV11-2|TRBD2|.|TRBJ2-5
CASSKSSGGVETQYF
TGTGCCAGCAGCAAGAGTAGCGGGGGTGTGGAGACCCAGTACTTC
>TRBV29-1|.|.|TRBJ1-2
CSGGGNYGYTF
TGCAGCGGGGGGGGGAACTATGGCTACACCTTC
>TRBV19|TRBD2|once|TRBJ2-1
CASSRDYSSSYNEQFF
TGTGCCAGTAGTAGGGACTACTCTAGCTCCTACAATGAGCAGTTCTTC
>TRBV6-5|.|once|TRBJ2-5
CASSYKRWETQYF
TGTGCCAGCAGTTACAAGCGTTGGGAGACCCAGTACTTC
>TRBV5-5|.|.|TRBJ2-3
CASSLAGAGVPTQYF
TGTGCCAGCAGCTTGGCGGGGGCGGGAGTACCTACGCAGTATTTT
>TRBV19|.|.|TRBJ2-1
CASSIYNGQFF
TGTGCCAGTAGTATATACAATGGGCAGTTCTTC
>TRBV7-2|.|.|TRBJ1-1
CASSLSGWTEAFF
TGTGCCAGCAGCTTATCGGGGTGGACTGAAGCTTTCTTT
>TRBV10-1|TRBD1|.|TRBJ2-7
CASSWGTGGDEQYF
TGCGCCAGCAGTTGGGGGACAGGAGGAGACGAGCAGTACTTC
>TRBV28|.|.|TRBJ1-5
CASSFVAGNNQPQHF
TGTGCCAGCAGTTTCGTCGCCGGTAACAATCAGCCCCAGCATTTT
>TRBV7-7|TRBD2|.|TRBJ2-1
CASSLGIAGGDNEQFF
TGTGCCAGCAGCTTAGGAATAGCGGGGGGAGACAATGAGCAGTTCTTC
>TRBV19|TRBD1|.|TRBJ1-2
CASNAWDRGNYGYTF
TGTGCCAGTAATGCCTGGGACAGGGGGAACTATGGCTACACCTTC
>TRBV4-3|.|.|TRBJ2-3
CASSPGEGVYTDTQYF
TGCGCCAGCAGCCCAGGGGAGGGGGTATACACAGATACGCAGTATTTT
>TRBV6-5|.|.|TRBJ2-5
CASSLLWLQETQYF
TGTGCCAGCAGCCTCCTATGGTTGCAAGAGACCCAGTACTTC
>TRBV7-2|.|.|TRBJ1-4
CASSAGQSNEKLFF
TGTGCCAGCAGCGCCGGACAGTCTAATGAAAAACTGTTTTTT
>TRBV28|TRBD2|.|TRBJ2-2
CASSWTSVSTNTGELFF
TGTGCCAGCAGTTGGACTAGCGTGTCTACGAACACCGGGGAGCTGTTTTTT
>TRBV7-2|TRBD2|.|TRBJ2-7
CASSLVPFLAAWDEQYF
TGTGCCAGCAGCTTAGTTCCCTTCCTAGCGGCTTGGGACGAGCAGTACTTC
>TRBV11-2|TRBD1|.|TRBJ2-7
CASSLDVLDRGHEQYF
TGTGCCAGCAGCTTAGATGTGCTGGACAGGGGCCACGAGCAGTACTTC
>TRBV7-2|.|.|TRBJ2-7
CASSGGISPGGPYEQYF
TGTGCCAGCAGCGGAGGGATCTCGCCGGGCGGGCCCTACGAGCAGTACTTC
>TRBV7-9|TRBD1|.|TRBJ1-1
CASSLLGQGANTEAFF
TGTGCCAGCAGCTTATTGGGACAGGGGGCGAACACTGAAGCTTTCTTT
>TRBV29-1|.|.|TRBJ2-7
CSVQTVEQYF
TGCAGCGTTCAAACTGTCGAGCAGTACTTC
>TRBV7-9|.|.|TRBJ1-5
CASSLRGGPEHQPQHF
TGTGCCAGCAGCTTAAGGGGGGGTCCCGAACATCAGCCCCAGCATTTT
>TRBV28|.|.|TRBJ1-5
CASSSSGGYQPQHF
TGTGCCAGCAGTTCTAGCGGGGGATATCAGCCCCAGCATTTT
>TRBV7-9|.|.|TRBJ1-5
CASSSNDPGDNQPQHF
TGTGCCAGCAGCTCAAACGACCCGGGGGACAATCAGCCCCAGCATTTT
>TRBV15|TRBD2|many|TRBJ2-2
CATSRGREPGELFF
TGTGCCACCAGCCGAGGGAGGGAGCCCGGGGAGCTGTTTTTT
>TRBV11-2|.|.|TRBJ1-4
CASSNPGSATNEKLFF
TGTGCCAGCAGCAACCCCGGGAGTGCAACTAATGAAAAACTGTTTTTT